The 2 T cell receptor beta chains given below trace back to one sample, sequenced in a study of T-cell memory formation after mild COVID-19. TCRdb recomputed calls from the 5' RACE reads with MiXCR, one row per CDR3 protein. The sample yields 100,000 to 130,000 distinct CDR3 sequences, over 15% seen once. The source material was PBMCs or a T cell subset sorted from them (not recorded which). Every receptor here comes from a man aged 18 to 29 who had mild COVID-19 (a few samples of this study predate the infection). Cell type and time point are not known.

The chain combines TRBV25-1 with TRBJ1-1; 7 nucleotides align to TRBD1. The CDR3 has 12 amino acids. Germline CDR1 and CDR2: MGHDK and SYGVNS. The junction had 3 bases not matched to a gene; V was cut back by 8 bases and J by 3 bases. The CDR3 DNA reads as TGTGCCAGCTGGGACAGCTACACTGAAGCTTTCTTT. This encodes CASWDSYTEAFF. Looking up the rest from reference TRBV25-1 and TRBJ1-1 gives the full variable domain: EADIYQTPRYLVIGTGKKITLECSQTMGHDKMYWYQQDPGMELHLIHYSYGVNSTEKGDLSSESTVSRIRTEHFPLTLESARPSHTSQYLCASWDSYTEAFFGQGTRLTVV.

CDR3 residues: CASTTRNTGELFF. CDR3 DNA: TGTGCCAGCACAACACGGAACACCGGGGAGCTGTTTTTT. The gene calls are TRBV6-2 or TRBV6-3 and TRBJ2-2; no clear D gene. The V and J ends lost 7 bases and 1 base respectively, with 7 bases between them. Germline CDR1 MNHEY, CDR2 SVGEGT. CDR3 size: 13 residues.